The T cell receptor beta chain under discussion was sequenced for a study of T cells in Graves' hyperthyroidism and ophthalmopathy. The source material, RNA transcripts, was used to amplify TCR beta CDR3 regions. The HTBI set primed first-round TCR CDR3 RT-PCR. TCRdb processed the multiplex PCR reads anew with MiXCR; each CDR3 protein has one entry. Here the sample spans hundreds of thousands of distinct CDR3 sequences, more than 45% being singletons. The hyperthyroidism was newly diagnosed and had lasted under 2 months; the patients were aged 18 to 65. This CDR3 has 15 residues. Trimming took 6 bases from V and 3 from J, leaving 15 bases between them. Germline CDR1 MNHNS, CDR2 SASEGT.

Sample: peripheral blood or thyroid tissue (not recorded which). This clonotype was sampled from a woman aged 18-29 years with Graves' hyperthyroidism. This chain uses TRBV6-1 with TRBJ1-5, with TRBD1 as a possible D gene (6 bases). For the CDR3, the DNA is TGTGCCAGCAGCATAGGGGGGGCCGACAATCAGCCCCAGCATTTT. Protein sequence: CASSIGGADNQPQHF.